What follows are 16 T cell receptor beta chains derived from one specimen sequenced in a study of identifying expanded T cells in peripheral blood. The table came from immunoSEQ multiplex PCR; TCRdb's copy has only in-frame clones and leaves some out. Among just under 65,000 clones listed, around 87% were seen once. Sequenced input: blood. The receptor source for this set is a person aged 18 to 70 in good health.

The chain is built from TRBV5-6 and TRBJ2-3; 9 bases map to TRBD2. Germline V gene data show CDR1 as SGHDT and CDR2 as YYEEEE. This CDR3 has 15 residues. V was clipped by 4 bases and J by 4 bases; unmatched bases: 7. The CDR3 here is CASSLIAGAADTQYF. The CDR3, as DNA: TGTGCCAGCAGCCTAATAGCGGGAGCCGCAGATACGCAGTATTTT.

The chain couples TRBV9 to TRBJ2-1; D is tentatively TRBD1 or TRBD2 (6 bases each). This CDR3 region has 15 residues. The germline V and J ends were trimmed by 4 bases and 7 bases, with 18 bases remaining between them. Looked up from germline, CDR1 is SGDLS and CDR2 is YYNGEE. CDR3 nucleotide sequence: TGTGCCAGCAGCTACTCAGGGGAGGTTGGGAATGAGCAGTTCTTC. Translating gives CASSYSGEVGNEQFF.

J is TRBJ2-7 and V is TRBV29-1, with D tentatively TRBD1 (6 bases). The CDR3 length is 13 residues. Trimming left V 4 bases short and J 2 bases short, with 12 bases between. Germline CDR1 is SQVTM and CDR2 is ANQGSEA. CDR3 DNA: TGCAGCGTTGCGGCAGGGGAACCCTACGAGCAGTACTTC. Amino acids: CSVAAGEPYEQYF.

The chain couples TRBV6-1 to TRBJ1-5, with D unclear. Germline assignment: CDR1 MNHNS and CDR2 SASEGT. CDR3 length: 13 residues. The V gene lost 2 bases and the J gene lost 6 bases, with 8 bases spanning the gap. CDR3 coding DNA: TGTGCCAGCAGTGAACGGGATGTTCAGCCCCAGCATTTT. It is translated as CASSERDVQPQHF.

The chain is built from TRBV14 and TRBJ2-7, with TRBD2 identical over 8 bases. The trim removed 2 bases at V and 4 bases at J, leaving 13 bases unmatched. The germline CDR1 and CDR2 sequences are SGHDN and FVKESK. The CDR3 extends over 17 amino acids. CDR3 region: CASSQRGGSYFTYEQYF. In DNA form, the CDR3 reads TGTGCCAGCAGCCAACGGGGGGGGAGCTACTTTACTTACGAGCAGTACTTC.

This clone was seen only a few times. The chain uses TRBV9 and TRBJ1-4; D remains ambiguous. V shed 0 bases and J shed 0 bases, with 6 bases lying between them. The CDR3 is 15 amino acids. CDR1 is SGDLS, CDR2 YYNGEE, per germline. For the CDR3, the DNA is TGTGCCAGCAGCGTAGGGTCGACAACTAATGAAAAACTGTTTTTT. Amino acid sequence: CASSVGSTTNEKLFF.

This chain joins TRBV6-5 and TRBJ1-2, with 8 bases that match TRBD1. Germline V gives CDR1 MNHEY, CDR2 SVGAGI. This CDR3 spans 13 amino acids. V dropped 8 bases and J dropped 0; count of bases not matched to a gene: 2. CDR3 region: CASGQGANYGYTF. The DNA for the CDR3 is TGTGCCAGCGGACAGGGAGCTAACTATGGCTACACCTTC.

The rearrangement links TRBV5-1 to TRBJ2-1; D gene uncertain. The V gene's germline CDR1 is SGHRS and CDR2 YFSETQ. Trimming left V 5 bases short and J 3 bases short, with 15 bases between. The CDR3 totals 15 residues. The CDR3 DNA sequence: TGCGCCAGCAGTTCCGGCGACCCGGACTACAATGAGCAGTTCTTC. Protein sequence: CASSSGDPDYNEQFF. The entire variable domain, with the rest obtained from reference TRBV5-1 and TRBJ2-1, is as follows: KAGVTQTPRYLIKTRGQQVTLSCSPISGHRSVSWYQQTPGQGLQFLFEYFSETQRNKGNFPGRFSGRQFSNSRSEMNVSTLELGDSALYLCASSSGDPDYNEQFFGPGTRLTVL.

Here the CDR3 reads CAWSVHIQETQYF. The DNA of the CDR3 is TGTGCCTGGAGTGTACATATACAAGAGACCCAGTACTTC. V is TRBV30 and J is TRBJ2-5; unclear D gene. CDR1 is GTSNPN, CDR2 SVGIG, per germline (reference sequence). The CDR3 consists of 13 residues. Trimming shortened V by 0 bases and J by 2 bases, and 7 bases separated the two germline ends.

This clone was detected only once. This chain uses TRBV18 with TRBJ2-7; D is undetermined. Germline-derived CDR1 and CDR2 are KGHSH and LQKENI. The CDR3 totals 14 residues. V dropped 0 bases and J dropped 1 base, with 7 bases sitting between them. CDR3 nucleotide sequence: TGTGCCAGCTCACCACCTGCAGATTCCTACGAGCAGTACTTC. This encodes CASSPPADSYEQYF.

This clone has just a few counts. CDR3 amino acids: CASSQLQGAYGANVLTF. The DNA of the CDR3 is TGTGCCAGCTCACAACTACAGGGGGCGTATGGGGCCAACGTCCTGACTTTC. The chain couples TRBV18 to TRBJ2-6, with 9 positions matching TRBD1. Trimming cost V 4 bases and J 3 bases; bases outside gene matches: 7. This CDR3 contains 17 residues. Germline CDR1 KGHSH, CDR2 LQKENI.

The chain combines TRBV6-1 with TRBJ2-5, with D possibly matching TRBD2 (5 bases). The CDR3 is 15 amino acids. The germline V gene encodes CDR1 MNHNS and CDR2 SASEGT. V gave up 4 bases and J gave up 1 base, with 13 bases separating them. DNA for the CDR3: TGTGCCAGCAGTGGACTACATAAGGGCCAAGAGACCCAGTACTTC. Amino acids: CASSGLHKGQETQYF.

V is TRBV7-2 and J is TRBJ2-7, with 8 positions matching TRBD2. With 1 base clipped from V and 3 bases from J, the junction kept 5 bases outside the gene matches. Germline assignment: CDR1 SGHTA and CDR2 FQGNSA. The CDR3 extends over 15 amino acids. The CDR3 loop is CASSLGGRPVYEQYF. DNA of the CDR3: TGTGCCAGCAGCTTAGGCGGGAGGCCAGTCTACGAGCAGTACTTC.

The V gene is TRBV19, the J gene TRBJ1-3, with TRBD1 matching 8 bases. V was clipped by 5 bases and J by 0 bases; unmatched bases: 6. This CDR3 is 16 amino acids long. Germline V lookup: CDR1 LNHDA, CDR2 SQIVND (reference sequence). The CDR3 nucleotides read TGTGCCAGTAGTCTTGACAGGGGACGCTCTGGAAACACCATATATTTT. The encoded protein is CASSLDRGRSGNTIYF. The full variable domain, in which reference TRBV19 and TRBJ1-3 provide the parts outside the CDR3, is DGGITQSPKYLFRKEGQNVTLSCEQNLNHDAMYWYRQDPGQGLRLIYYSQIVNDFQKGDIAEGYSVSREKKESFPLTVTSAQKNPTAFYLCASSLDRGRSGNTIYFGEGSWLTVV.

This clone was picked up a small number of times. This chain uses TRBV6-1 with TRBJ1-5, with 11 bases fitting TRBD1. The junction had 2 bases not matched to a gene; V was cut back by 4 bases and J by 6 bases. This CDR3 has 14 residues. Germline V gene lookup returns CDR1 MNHNS and CDR2 SASEGT. The CDR3 nucleotides are TGTGCCAGCAGTGGGACAGGGGGCAGTCAGCCCCAGCATTTT. Its protein product is CASSGTGGSQPQHF.

The chain combines TRBV7-9 with TRBJ1-4; 8 nucleotides agree with TRBD1. The CDR3 consists of 14 residues. The trim removed 5 bases at V and 4 bases at J, leaving 3 bases unmatched. Germline loops: CDR1 SEHNR, CDR2 FQNEAQ (reference sequence). The CDR3 spells CASSVGQGNEKLFF. The CDR3 coding sequence is TGTGCCAGCAGCGTTGGACAGGGTAATGAAAAACTGTTTTTT.